This T cell receptor beta chain was obtained from a study of blood T cell repertoires in COVID-19. Turning to the study itself: The origin of the acute and convalescent COVID-19 samples was the United States, Italy and Spain. T cells, B-cell-depleted T cells, or PBMCs supplied cDNA or gDNA.

V lost 4 bases and J 5 bases, leaving 18 bases between the germline ends. This CDR3 has 15 residues. Germline values: CDR1 MNHEY, CDR2 SVGAGI. Repertoires were generated with immunoSEQ multiplex PCR, while TCRdb's copy carries only in-frame clones and drops some. The sample shows more than 400,000 clones, 70% to 90% of them seen only once. Sequencing input: peripheral blood. V and J are TRBV6-5 and TRBJ2-7, with D possibly matching TRBD1 (6 bases). The receptor comes from a human donor in a cohort sampled during active COVID-19. Here the CDR3 DNA reads TGTGCCAGCAGTTCCCCCCTCGCCGGGACAAACGAGCAGTACTTC. Amino acids: CASSSPLAGTNEQYF.